These T cell receptor beta chains were read from a single sample in a study of human T cells and chemical hapten exposure. TCRdb reanalysed the RACE reads using MiXCR and keeps one entry per CDR3 protein. The table records some 89,000 distinct CDR3 sequences, 25% to 30% of them present only once. The sequenced sample was whole blood, obtained in connection with sensitization to the hapten diphenylcyclopropenone (DPC). These receptors came from a man aged 35 to 55 with alopecia areata. Some clones in this sample may be carry-over from other donors' samples. The CDR3 runs from the conserved cysteine through the conserved F or W. D genes are given only for firm matches. Clone size is not always given. Where it is, it says once, few, many or a class for expanded clones.

clone_size,j_call,d_call,v_call,cdr3_nt,cdr3_aa
few,TRBJ2-1,TRBD2,TRBV5-1,TGCGCCAGCAGCTGGGGACTAGCGGGAATCAATGAGCAGTTCTTC,CASSWGLAGINEQFF
.,TRBJ2-5,TRBD2,TRBV29-1,TGCAGCGTAGGAAGCGGGAGGGCCGCGACCCAGTACTTC,CSVGSGRAATQYF
.,TRBJ2-7,TRBD2,TRBV9,TGTGCCAGCAGCTGGACTAGCGGGAGAGAGAGTGAGCAGTACTTC,CASSWTSGRESEQYF
.,TRBJ1-1,TRBD1,TRBV7-3,TGTGCCAGCAGCTTTGACAGGGGAGAAGCTTTCTTT,CASSFDRGEAFF
.,TRBJ2-1,.,TRBV4-1,TGCGCCAGCAGCCAAGATTGGCCGGATGAGCAGTTCTTC,CASSQDWPDEQFF
.,TRBJ2-3,.,TRBV5-1,TGCGCCAGCAGCTTGGTTCAGGGAGGCACAGATACGCAGTATTTT,CASSLVQGGTDTQYF
.,TRBJ2-1,.,TRBV11-2,TGTGCCAGCGGACGATCCCATGAGCAGTTCTTC,CASGRSHEQFF
few,TRBJ1-1,.,TRBV18,TGTGCCAGCTCACCACGACGGACGAACACTGAAGCTTTCTTT,CASSPRRTNTEAFF
.,TRBJ2-1,TRBD2,TRBV5-1,TGCGCCAGCAGCTTAATAGCGGGATTTCCCAATGAGCAGTTCTTC,CASSLIAGFPNEQFF
few,TRBJ2-7,TRBD1,TRBV7-8,TGTGCCAGCAGCAAAGGACAGGGCTTCTACGAGCAGTACTTC,CASSKGQGFYEQYF
few,TRBJ1-5,.,TRBV20-1,TGCAGTGCTAGATTGGGTGGGCCAAATAATCAGCCCCAGCATTTT,CSARLGGPNNQPQHF
few,TRBJ2-5,TRBD1,TRBV20-1,TGCAGTGCGACAGGGCTGGAGACCCAGTACTTC,CSATGLETQYF
.,TRBJ2-7,TRBD1,TRBV7-9,TGTGCCAGCAGCTTAGAGGGACAGGGTTACGAGCAGTACTTC,CASSLEGQGYEQYF
.,TRBJ2-3,.,TRBV5-5,TGTGCCAGCAGCCCCGGCACTGCGCTTCAGTATTTT,CASSPGTALQYF
.,TRBJ2-7,.,TRBV27,TGTGCCAGCAGTTTGGCTGGGGGGTACGAGCAGTACTTC,CASSLAGGYEQYF
.,TRBJ1-5,TRBD1,TRBV28,TGTGCCAGCAGTTTTCCGGGACAGGGGGGCAATCAGCCCCAGCATTTT,CASSFPGQGGNQPQHF
.,TRBJ2-1,TRBD1,TRBV19,TGTGCCAGTAGCCCGGGACAGCTCTACAATGAGCAGTTCTTC,CASSPGQLYNEQFF
many,TRBJ1-6,.,TRBV9,TGTGCCAGCAGCGGGACAGCAAATAATTCACCCCTCCACTTT,CASSGTANNSPLHF
once,TRBJ2-7,TRBD1,TRBV28,TGTGCCAGCAGGTCACCCGGACAGGGGGCCTACGAGCAGTACTTC,CASRSPGQGAYEQYF
.,TRBJ2-3,.,TRBV2,TGTGCCAGTGGACTTACGGTCACAGATACGCAGTATTTT,CASGLTVTDTQYF
.,TRBJ2-3,TRBD2,TRBV29-1,TGCAGCGTTTTCGTGCGGGAGAACACAGATACGCAGTATTTT,CSVFVRENTDTQYF
.,TRBJ1-4,TRBD1,TRBV27,TGTGCCAGCAGTCTTAACAGGGGAAGTAATGAAAAACTGTTTTTT,CASSLNRGSNEKLFF
.,TRBJ2-3,TRBD2,TRBV28,TGTGCCAGCAGGTTACTAGCGGATAGCACAGATACGCAGTATTTT,CASRLLADSTDTQYF
.,TRBJ2-5,.,TRBV28,TGTGCCAGCAGTTTCCCCCAAGAGACCCAGTACTTC,CASSFPQETQYF
few,TRBJ2-3,TRBD2,TRBV28,TGTGCCAGCAGTTCTACTAGCGGGAGTTCGTATACGCAGTATTTT,CASSSTSGSSYTQYF
.,TRBJ2-7,.,TRBV6-6,TGTGCCAGCAGGGGAACACAGGCCGGGTACGAGCAGTACTTC,CASRGTQAGYEQYF
.,TRBJ1-5,.,TRBV4-2,TGTGCCAGCAGCCAGGGTTTAGGAAATCAGCCCCAGCATTTT,CASSQGLGNQPQHF